This T cell receptor (beta chain) was recorded in a study of T cells in women clearing cervical HPV infection. As to this clone: The sequence runs out 3 residues before the end of the CDR3; the remainder is reconstructed from the germline J gene.

V was pared by 10 bases and J by 0 bases, with 13 bases between. Germline-derived CDR1 and CDR2 are ENHRY and SYGVKD. CDR3 size: 13 residues. Profiling relied on immunoSEQ multiplex PCR, and the TCRdb table lists in-frame clones only, not all of them. The sample totals roughly 13,000 clones. This chain connects TRBV10-3 to TRBJ2-7, with D maybe TRBD1 (6 bases). This receptor was taken from a woman between 18 and 69 years old with a cervical HPV16 infection that either progressed to CIN3+ or cleared (not recorded which). The specimen was blood buffy coat. The CDR3 protein is CATRTADSYEQYF. CDR3 DNA (partial): TGTGCCACTCGGACAGCCGACTCCTACGAG.